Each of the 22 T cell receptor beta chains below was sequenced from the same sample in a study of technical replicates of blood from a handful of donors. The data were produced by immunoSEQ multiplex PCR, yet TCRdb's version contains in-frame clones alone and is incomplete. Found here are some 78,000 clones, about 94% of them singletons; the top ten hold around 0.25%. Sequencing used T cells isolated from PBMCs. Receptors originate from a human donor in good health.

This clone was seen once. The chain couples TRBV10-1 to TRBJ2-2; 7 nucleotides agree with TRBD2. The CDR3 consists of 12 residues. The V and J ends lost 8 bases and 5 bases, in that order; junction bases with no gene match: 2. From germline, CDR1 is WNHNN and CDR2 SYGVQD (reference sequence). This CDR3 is CASRSGTGELFF. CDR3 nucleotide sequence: TGCGCCAGCCGTAGCGGGACCGGGGAGCTGTTTTTT.

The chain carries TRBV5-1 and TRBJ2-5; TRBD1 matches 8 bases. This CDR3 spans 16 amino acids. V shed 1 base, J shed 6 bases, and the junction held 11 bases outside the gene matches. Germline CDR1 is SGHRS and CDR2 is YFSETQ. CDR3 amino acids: CASSLPGTGAYQTQYF. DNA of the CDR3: TGCGCCAGCAGCTTGCCCGGGACAGGAGCTTACCAGACCCAGTACTTC.

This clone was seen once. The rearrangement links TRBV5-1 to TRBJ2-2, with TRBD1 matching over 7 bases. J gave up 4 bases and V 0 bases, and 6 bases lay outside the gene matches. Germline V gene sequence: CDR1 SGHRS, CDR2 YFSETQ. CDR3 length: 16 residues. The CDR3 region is CASSLERTGGTGELFF. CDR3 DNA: TGCGCCAGCAGCTTGGAGAGGACAGGCGGCACCGGGGAGCTGTTTTTT. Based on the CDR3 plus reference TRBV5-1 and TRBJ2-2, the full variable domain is KAGVTQTPRYLIKTRGQQVTLSCSPISGHRSVSWYQQTPGQGLQFLFEYFSETQRNKGNFPGRFSGRQFSNSRSEMNVSTLELGDSALYLCASSLERTGGTGELFFGEGSRLTVL.

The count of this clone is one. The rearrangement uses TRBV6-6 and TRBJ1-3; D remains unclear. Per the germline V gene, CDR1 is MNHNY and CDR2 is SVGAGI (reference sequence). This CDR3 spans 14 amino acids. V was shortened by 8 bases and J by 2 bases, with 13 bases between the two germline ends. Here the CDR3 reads CASLGDSTGNTIYF. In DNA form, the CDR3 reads TGTGCCAGCCTTGGAGACTCCACTGGAAACACCATATATTTT.

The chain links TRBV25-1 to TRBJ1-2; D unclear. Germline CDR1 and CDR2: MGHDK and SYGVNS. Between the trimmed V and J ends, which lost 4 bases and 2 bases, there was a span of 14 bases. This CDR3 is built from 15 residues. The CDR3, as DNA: TGTGCCAGCAGTGCGGCGGGAGATAAGAACTATGGCTACACCTTC. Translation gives CASSAAGDKNYGYTF.

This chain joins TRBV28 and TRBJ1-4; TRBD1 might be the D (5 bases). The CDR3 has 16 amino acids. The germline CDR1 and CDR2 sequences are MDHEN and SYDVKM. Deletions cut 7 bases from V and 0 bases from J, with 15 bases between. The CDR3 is CASKRTGGTTNEKLFF. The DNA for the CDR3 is TGTGCCAGCAAACGAACCGGGGGGACAACTAATGAAAAACTGTTTTTT.

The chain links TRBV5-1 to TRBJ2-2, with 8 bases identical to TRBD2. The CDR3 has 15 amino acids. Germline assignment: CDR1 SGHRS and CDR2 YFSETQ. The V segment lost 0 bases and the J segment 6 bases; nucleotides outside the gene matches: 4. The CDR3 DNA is TGCGCCAGCAGCTTGGACGGGAGGGCCCCCGGGGAGCTGTTTTTT. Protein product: CASSLDGRAPGELFF. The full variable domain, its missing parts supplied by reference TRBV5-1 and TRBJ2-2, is KAGVTQTPRYLIKTRGQQVTLSCSPISGHRSVSWYQQTPGQGLQFLFEYFSETQRNKGNFPGRFSGRQFSNSRSEMNVSTLELGDSALYLCASSLDGRAPGELFFGEGSRLTVL.

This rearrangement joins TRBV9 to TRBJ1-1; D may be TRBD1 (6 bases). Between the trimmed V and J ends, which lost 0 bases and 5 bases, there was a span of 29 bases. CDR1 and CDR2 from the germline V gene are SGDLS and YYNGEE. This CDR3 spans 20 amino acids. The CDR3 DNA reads TGTGCCAGCAGCGTAGCTCAGGGGATCGGACACAAGGTGCGTAGGACTGAAGCTTTCTTT. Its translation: CASSVAQGIGHKVRRTEAFF.

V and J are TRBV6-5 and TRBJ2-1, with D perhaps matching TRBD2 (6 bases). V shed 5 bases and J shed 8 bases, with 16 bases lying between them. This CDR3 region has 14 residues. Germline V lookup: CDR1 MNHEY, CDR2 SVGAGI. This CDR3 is CASSPGGVTDEQFF. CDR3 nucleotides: TGTGCCAGCAGTCCCGGAGGGGTAACGGATGAGCAGTTCTTC.

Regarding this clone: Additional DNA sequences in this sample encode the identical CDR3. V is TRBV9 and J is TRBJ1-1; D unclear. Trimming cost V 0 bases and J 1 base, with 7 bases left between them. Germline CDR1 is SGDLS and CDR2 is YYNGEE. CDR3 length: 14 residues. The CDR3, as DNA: TGTGCCAGCAGCGTAGTCGGAGGGAACACTGAAGCTTTCTTT. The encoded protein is CASSVVGGNTEAFF.

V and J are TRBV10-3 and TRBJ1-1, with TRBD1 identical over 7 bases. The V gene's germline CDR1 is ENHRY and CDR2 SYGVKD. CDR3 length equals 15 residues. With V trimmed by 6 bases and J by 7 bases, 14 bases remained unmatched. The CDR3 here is CAISEIQGRLSEAFF. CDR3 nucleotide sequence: TGTGCCATCAGCGAGATACAGGGGAGGTTGAGTGAAGCTTTCTTT.

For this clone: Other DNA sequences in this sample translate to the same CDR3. CDR3 bases: TGCGCCAGCAGCTGGGGACTAGCTACCGATACGCAGTATTTT. Protein sequence: CASSWGLATDTQYF. The rearrangement uses TRBV5-1 and TRBJ2-3, with 9 bases aligning to TRBD2. V was pared by 3 bases and J by 6 bases, with 5 bases of the junction left unmatched. Germline lookup yields CDR1 SGHRS and CDR2 YFSETQ. This CDR3 comprises 14 residues.

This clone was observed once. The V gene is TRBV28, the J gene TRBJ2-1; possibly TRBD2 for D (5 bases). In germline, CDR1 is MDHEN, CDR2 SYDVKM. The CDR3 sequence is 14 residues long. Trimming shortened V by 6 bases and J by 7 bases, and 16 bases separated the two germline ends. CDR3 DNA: TGTGCCAGCAGAAATATCTTACTAGGTAATGAGCAGTTCTTC. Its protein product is CASRNILLGNEQFF.

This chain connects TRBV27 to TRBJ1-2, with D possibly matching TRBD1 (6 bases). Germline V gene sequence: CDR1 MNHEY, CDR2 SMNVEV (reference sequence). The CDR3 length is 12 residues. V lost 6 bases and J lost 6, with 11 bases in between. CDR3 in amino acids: CASSQGLDGYTF. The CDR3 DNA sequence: TGTGCCAGCAGCCAGGGGCTCGATGGCTACACCTTC.

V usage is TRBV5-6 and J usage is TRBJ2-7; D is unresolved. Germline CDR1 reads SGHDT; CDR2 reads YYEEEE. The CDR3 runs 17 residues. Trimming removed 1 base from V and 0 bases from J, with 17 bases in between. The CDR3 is CASSLTRSGASSYEQYF. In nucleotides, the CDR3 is TGTGCCAGCAGCTTGACACGCTCAGGTGCAAGCTCCTACGAGCAGTACTTC.

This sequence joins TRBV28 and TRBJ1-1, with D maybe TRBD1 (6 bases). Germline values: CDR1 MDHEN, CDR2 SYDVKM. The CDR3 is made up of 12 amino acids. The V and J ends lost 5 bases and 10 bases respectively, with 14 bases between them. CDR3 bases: TGTGCCAGCAGTCCTGACAGGAGAGGAGCTTTCTTT. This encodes CASSPDRRGAFF.

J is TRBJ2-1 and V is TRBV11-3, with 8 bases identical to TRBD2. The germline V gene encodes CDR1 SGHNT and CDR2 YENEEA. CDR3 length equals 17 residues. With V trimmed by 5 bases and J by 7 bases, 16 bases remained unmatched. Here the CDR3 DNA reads TGTGCCAGCAGCCCGGGGGGTAGCGGGACCCACCTAAATGAGCAGTTCTTC. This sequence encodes CASSPGGSGTHLNEQFF. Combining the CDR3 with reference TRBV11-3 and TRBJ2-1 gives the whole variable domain EAGVVQSPRYKIIEKKQPVAFWCNPISGHNTLYWYLQNLGQGPELLIRYENEEAVDDSQLPKDRFSAERLKGVDSTLKIQPAELGDSAVYLCASSPGGSGTHLNEQFFGPGTRLTVL.

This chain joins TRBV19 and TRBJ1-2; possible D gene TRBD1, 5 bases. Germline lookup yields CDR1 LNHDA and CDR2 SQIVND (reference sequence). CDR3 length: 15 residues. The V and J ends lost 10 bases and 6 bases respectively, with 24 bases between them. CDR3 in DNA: TGTGCCACCAAGTTGGACGGGGGATTATACGATGGCTACACCTTC. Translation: CATKLDGGLYDGYTF.

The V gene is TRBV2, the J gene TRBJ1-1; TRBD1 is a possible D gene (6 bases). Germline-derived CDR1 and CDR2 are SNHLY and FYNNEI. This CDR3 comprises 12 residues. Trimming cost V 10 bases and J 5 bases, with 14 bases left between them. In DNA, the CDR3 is TGTGCCATGCAAGGGGGGGTAACTGAAGCTTTCTTT. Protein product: CAMQGGVTEAFF.

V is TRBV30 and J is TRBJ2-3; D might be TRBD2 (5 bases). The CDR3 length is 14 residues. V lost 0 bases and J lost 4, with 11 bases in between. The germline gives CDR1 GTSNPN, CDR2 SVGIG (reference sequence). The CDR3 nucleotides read TGTGCCTGGAGTGTGTCTGGGAGCGCAGATACGCAGTATTTT. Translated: CAWSVSGSADTQYF.

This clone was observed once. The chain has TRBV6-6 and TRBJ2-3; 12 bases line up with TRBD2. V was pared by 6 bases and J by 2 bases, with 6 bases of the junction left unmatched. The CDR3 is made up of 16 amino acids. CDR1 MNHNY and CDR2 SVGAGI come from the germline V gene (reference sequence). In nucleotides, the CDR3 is TGTGCCAGCAGGGATACTAGCGGGAGGAACACAGATACGCAGTATTTT. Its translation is CASRDTSGRNTDTQYF.

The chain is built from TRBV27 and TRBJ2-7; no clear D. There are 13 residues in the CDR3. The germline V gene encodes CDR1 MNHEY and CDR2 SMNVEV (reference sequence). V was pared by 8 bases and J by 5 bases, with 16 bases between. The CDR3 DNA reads TGTGCCAGCCGCGACTCATTTCCCCACGAGCAGTACTTC. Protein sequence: CASRDSFPHEQYF.